This T cell receptor beta chain derives from a study of technical replicates of blood from a few donors. This table comes from immunoSEQ multiplex PCR, and its TCRdb copy is limited to in-frame clones, with some not included. The sample holds approximately 94,000 clones, 90% to 97% seen once. CDR1 MDHEN and CDR2 SYDVKM come from the germline V gene. This CDR3 region has 16 residues. Trimming took 6 bases from V and 5 from J; bases not matched to a gene: 14. This receptor was taken from a human donor in good health. Material for sequencing was T cells isolated from PBMCs. This chain connects TRBV28 to TRBJ2-7; 9 bases agree with TRBD2. In DNA form, the CDR3 reads TGTGCCAGCAGCCCACTCCTGATGCTAGCGGGAAACGAGCAGTACTTC. Translating gives CASSPLLMLAGNEQYF.